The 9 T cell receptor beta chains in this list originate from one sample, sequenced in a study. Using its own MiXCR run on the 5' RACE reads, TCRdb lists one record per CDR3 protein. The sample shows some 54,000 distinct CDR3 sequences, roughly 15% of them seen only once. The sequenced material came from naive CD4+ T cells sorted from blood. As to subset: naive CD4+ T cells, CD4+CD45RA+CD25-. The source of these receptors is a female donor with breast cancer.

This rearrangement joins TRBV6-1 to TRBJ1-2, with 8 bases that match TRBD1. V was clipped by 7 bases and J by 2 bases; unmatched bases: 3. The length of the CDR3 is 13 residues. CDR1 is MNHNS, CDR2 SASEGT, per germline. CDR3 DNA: TGTGCCAGCAACCGGGACAGGAACTATGGCTACACCTTC. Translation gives CASNRDRNYGYTF.

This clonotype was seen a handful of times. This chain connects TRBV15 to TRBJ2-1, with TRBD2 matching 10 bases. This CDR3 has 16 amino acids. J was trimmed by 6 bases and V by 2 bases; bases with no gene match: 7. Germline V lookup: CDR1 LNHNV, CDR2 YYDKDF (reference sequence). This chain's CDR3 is CATSRPGLAERNEQFF. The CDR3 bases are TGTGCCACCAGCAGACCCGGACTAGCGGAGCGCAATGAGCAGTTCTTC.

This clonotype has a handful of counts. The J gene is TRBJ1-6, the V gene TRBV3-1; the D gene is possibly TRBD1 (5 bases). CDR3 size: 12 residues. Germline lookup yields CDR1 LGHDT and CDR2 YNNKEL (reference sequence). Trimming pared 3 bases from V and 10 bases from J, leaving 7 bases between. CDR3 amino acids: CASSQGRSPLHF. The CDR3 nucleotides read TGTGCCAGCAGCCAGGGGCGATCACCCCTCCACTTT.

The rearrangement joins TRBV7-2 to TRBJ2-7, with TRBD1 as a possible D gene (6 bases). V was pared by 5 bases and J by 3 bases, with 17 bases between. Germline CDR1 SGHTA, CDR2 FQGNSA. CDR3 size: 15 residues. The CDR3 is CASSPAHRAHYEQYF. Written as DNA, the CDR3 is TGTGCCAGCAGCCCCGCCCACAGGGCCCACTACGAGCAGTACTTC.

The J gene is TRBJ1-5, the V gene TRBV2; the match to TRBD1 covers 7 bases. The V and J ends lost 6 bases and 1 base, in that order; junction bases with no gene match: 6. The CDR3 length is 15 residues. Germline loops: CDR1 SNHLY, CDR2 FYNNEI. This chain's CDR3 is CASRVGQPSNQPQHF. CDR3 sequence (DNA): TGTGCCAGCAGAGTGGGACAGCCAAGCAATCAGCCCCAGCATTTT.

CDR3 sequence reads: CASSWGQGNSPLHF. In DNA, the CDR3 is TGTGCCAGCAGCTGGGGGCAGGGTAATTCACCCCTCCACTTT. This sequence joins TRBV7-8 and TRBJ1-6, with TRBD1 as a possible D gene (6 bases). Germline V gene data show CDR1 as SGHVS and CDR2 as FQNEAQ. V was pared by 4 bases and J by 6 bases, with 10 bases between. The CDR3 length is 14 residues.

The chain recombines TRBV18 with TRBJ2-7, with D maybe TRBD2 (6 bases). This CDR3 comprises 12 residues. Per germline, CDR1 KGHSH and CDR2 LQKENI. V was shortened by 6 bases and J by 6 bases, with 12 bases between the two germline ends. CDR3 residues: CASSQDGGEQYF. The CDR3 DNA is TGTGCCAGCTCCCAGGACGGGGGCGAGCAGTACTTC.

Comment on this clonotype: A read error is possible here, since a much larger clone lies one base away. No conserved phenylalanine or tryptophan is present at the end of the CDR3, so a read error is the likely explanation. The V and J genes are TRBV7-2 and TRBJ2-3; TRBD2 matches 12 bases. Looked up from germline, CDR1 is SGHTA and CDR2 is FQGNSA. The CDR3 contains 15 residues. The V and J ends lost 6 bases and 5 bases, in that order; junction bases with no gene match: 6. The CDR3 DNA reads TGTGCCAGCAGTCTAGCGGGAGGGAGGGTAGATACGCAGTATTTG. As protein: CASSLAGGRVDTQYL.

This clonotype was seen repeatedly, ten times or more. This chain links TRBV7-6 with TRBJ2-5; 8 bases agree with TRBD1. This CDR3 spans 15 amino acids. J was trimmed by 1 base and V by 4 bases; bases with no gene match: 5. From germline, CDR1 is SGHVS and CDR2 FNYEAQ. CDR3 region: CASSWGTGGQETQYF. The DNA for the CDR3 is TGTGCCAGCAGCTGGGGTACAGGGGGCCAAGAGACCCAGTACTTC.